A single sample is the source of the 28 T cell receptor beta chains below, sequenced in a study of early T cells in non-severe SARS-CoV-2 infection. One entry per CDR3 protein, called by TCRdb with MiXCR from the 5' RACE reads. The sample holds about 27,000 distinct CDR3 sequences, about 4% seen once. Sequencing was done on a sample of whole blood. The receptor set was obtained from an adult who was a healthcare worker with PCR-confirmed SARS-CoV-2 infection or an uninfected control (not recorded which).

This clonotype was recorded at least ten times. This chain links TRBV20-1 with TRBJ2-1; TRBD2 aligns across 9 bases. Germline V gene data show CDR1 as DFQATT and CDR2 as SNEGSKA (reference sequence). The CDR3 consists of 15 residues. V was clipped by 3 bases and J by 7 bases; unmatched bases: 10. This CDR3 is CSASRSGRFWNEQFF. CDR3 coding DNA: TGCAGTGCTAGTCGGAGCGGGAGGTTCTGGAATGAGCAGTTCTTC.

This clonotype turned up a few times. CDR3 protein: CASRAREGVEQYF. The CDR3 DNA reads as TGTGCCAGCAGGGCGAGGGAGGGAGTCGAGCAGTACTTC. V gene TRBV7-9 combines with J gene TRBJ2-7; 7 nucleotides align to TRBD2. CDR3 size: 13 residues. Looked up from germline, CDR1 is SEHNR and CDR2 is FQNEAQ (reference sequence). Losses at the gene ends were 6 bases for V and 6 bases for J; bases not matched to a gene: 8.

The table lists this clonotype with many counts. V gene TRBV19 combines with J gene TRBJ2-3; D might be TRBD2 (6 bases). Germline CDR1 and CDR2: LNHDA and SQIVND (reference sequence). The CDR3 extends over 13 amino acids. V was cut by 10 bases and J by 6 bases, with 17 bases left in between. CDR3 sequence: CATALVRGDTQYF. CDR3 in DNA: TGTGCCACCGCCCTCGTTCGGGGGGATACGCAGTATTTT.

CDR3 loop: CASSSQGALLSSYNEQFF. CDR3 bases: TGTGCCAGCAGTTCGCAGGGGGCCTTACTTAGCTCCTACAATGAGCAGTTCTTC. The V and J genes are TRBV12-3 or TRBV12-4 and TRBJ2-1; 8 positions match TRBD1. V was pared by 4 bases and J by 0 bases, with 11 bases of the junction left unmatched. The CDR3 loop spans 18 amino acids.

This clonotype was counted at least ten times. The chain combines TRBV7-6 with TRBJ2-7; D remains unclear. The germline gives CDR1 SGHVS, CDR2 FNYEAQ. V lost 5 bases and J lost 1, with 12 bases in between. The CDR3 spans 14 residues. The CDR3 spells CASSTRLGSYEQYF. The CDR3 DNA reads as TGTGCCAGCAGCACCCGGCTAGGGTCCTACGAGCAGTACTTC. The full variable domain, completed using reference TRBV7-6 and TRBJ2-7, is GAGVSQSPRYKVTKRGQDVALRCDPISGHVSLYWYRQALGQGPEFLTYFNYEAQQDKSGLPNDRFSAERPEGSISTLTIQRTEQRDSAMYRCASSTRLGSYEQYFGPGTRLTVT.

This clonotype was seen repeatedly, ten times or more. The chain combines TRBV7-9 with TRBJ1-1, with TRBD1 identical over 8 bases. The length of the CDR3 is 12 residues. With 5 bases clipped from V and 8 bases from J, the junction kept 4 bases outside the gene matches. Germline V gives CDR1 SEHNR, CDR2 FQNEAQ (reference sequence). The CDR3 coding sequence is TGTGCCAGCAGCATAGGGACAGGAGAAGCTTTCTTT. This codes for CASSIGTGEAFF.

This clonotype was recorded many times. V and J are TRBV5-5 and TRBJ2-1, with 9 nucleotides matching TRBD2. The germline V gene encodes CDR1 SGHKS and CDR2 YYEKEE (reference sequence). Trimming removed 4 bases from V and 8 bases from J; junction bases left unmatched: 10. This CDR3 is 15 amino acids long. The CDR3 here is CASSLQREVVDEQFF. For the CDR3, the DNA is TGTGCCAGCAGCCTTCAGCGGGAGGTCGTCGATGAGCAGTTCTTC.

This clonotype was counted a few times. V usage is TRBV10-1 and J usage is TRBJ2-1, with a possible D match to TRBD1 (6 bases). CDR1 is WNHNN and CDR2 is SYGVQD in the germline V gene (reference sequence). This CDR3 region has 14 residues. V was pared by 11 bases and J by 4 bases, with 18 bases between. In DNA, the CDR3 is TGCGCCCCCGGGGCCAGGACAGAGTACAATGAGCAGTTCTTC. Translation: CAPGARTEYNEQFF.

This clonotype appeared many times. This sequence joins TRBV10-2 and TRBJ2-7, with D possibly matching TRBD2 (5 bases). Germline V gives CDR1 WSHSY, CDR2 SAAADI. The CDR3 totals 12 residues. Between the trimmed V and J ends, which lost 3 bases and 6 bases, there was a span of 9 bases. CDR3 residues: CASSEGLPEQYF. Here the CDR3 DNA reads TGCGCCAGCAGTGAAGGACTTCCCGAGCAGTACTTC.

This clonotype came up many times. V is TRBV29-1 and J is TRBJ2-7; tentatively, D is TRBD1 or TRBD2 (6 bases each). The CDR3 is made up of 13 amino acids. CDR1 is SQVTM and CDR2 is ANQGSEA in the germline V gene. V gave up 7 bases and J gave up 0 bases, with 13 bases separating them. This chain's CDR3 is CSAKGGPSYEQYF. The CDR3, as DNA: TGCAGCGCGAAGGGGGGACCCTCCTACGAGCAGTACTTC.

In regard to this clonotype: A much larger clone is a single base away; this may be a read error. The CDR3 ends on some other residue instead of the conserved phenylalanine or tryptophan, so this is likely a read error. The chain uses TRBV20-1 and TRBJ2-1; the D gene is possibly TRBD2 (6 bases). The CDR3 spans 16 residues. With 1 base removed from V and 8 bases from J, the gap between germline ends came to 21 bases. Germline values: CDR1 DFQATT, CDR2 SNEGSKA (reference sequence). The CDR3 here is CSARALASAQGDEQFL. CDR3 nucleotide sequence: TGCAGTGCTAGAGCTCTTGCTAGCGCCCAAGGTGATGAGCAGTTCCTC.

This clonotype occurred many times. The DNA of the CDR3 is TGTGCCAGCAGCTCAGAGGGCCTAAACTACAATGAGCAGTTCTTC. This gives the protein CASSSEGLNYNEQFF. This chain joins TRBV7-6 and TRBJ2-1; a weak D match, TRBD2 (5 bases). From germline, CDR1 is SGHVS and CDR2 FNYEAQ. The length of the CDR3 is 15 residues. The germline V and J ends were trimmed by 4 bases and 3 bases, with 13 bases remaining between them.

This clonotype showed up many times. The chain carries TRBV7-7 and TRBJ2-1; D gene uncertain. Germline V gene sequence: CDR1 SSHAT, CDR2 FNYEAQ (reference sequence). Between the trimmed V and J ends, which lost 2 bases and 9 bases, there was a span of 11 bases. The CDR3 loop spans 13 amino acids. CDR3 in amino acids: CASSLTTGSEQFF. The CDR3 DNA reads as TGTGCCAGCAGCTTAACTACGGGTTCTGAGCAGTTCTTC.

This clonotype was counted a few times. The chain recombines TRBV9 with TRBJ1-3; TRBD1 aligns across 8 bases. This CDR3 is 13 amino acids long. V shed 5 bases and J 4 bases; nucleotides not matched to a gene: 2. Germline V lookup: CDR1 SGDLS, CDR2 YYNGEE. The CDR3 nucleotides are TGTGCCAGCAGAGGACAGGGCGGAAACACCATATATTTT. It codes for CASRGQGGNTIYF.

This clonotype appeared many times. The chain links TRBV4-1 to TRBJ2-7; 8 positions agree with TRBD2. The CDR3 spans 17 residues. Germline V gene sequence: CDR1 MGHRA, CDR2 YSYEKL. Trimming cost V 4 bases and J 4 bases; bases outside gene matches: 15. Here the CDR3 reads CASSRASLAGIVYEQYF. The DNA for the CDR3 is TGCGCCAGCAGCCGAGCATCCCTAGCGGGTATCGTTTACGAGCAGTACTTC.

This clonotype was observed a handful of times. This chain uses TRBV7-3 with TRBJ1-4; weak D call: TRBD1 (5 bases). Trimming pared 5 bases from V and 8 bases from J, leaving 21 bases between. CDR1 is SGHTA and CDR2 is FQGTGA in the germline V gene. The CDR3 sequence is 16 residues long. Written as DNA, the CDR3 is TGTGCCAGCAGCCCTCCCCCCAGAGGGGCTGGCGAAAAACTGTTTTTT. Translating it yields CASSPPPRGAGEKLFF.

This chain uses TRBV12-3 or TRBV12-4 with TRBJ2-1; no definite D call. Trimming removed 1 base at V and 9 bases at J, with 10 bases between. This CDR3 contains 13 residues. Here the CDR3 DNA reads TGTGCCAGCAGTTTAGGCAGTTTGGGTGAGCAGTTCTTC. This codes for CASSLGSLGEQFF.

This clonotype was counted at least ten times. The chain carries TRBV6-2 or TRBV6-3 and TRBJ2-7; D perhaps matches TRBD2 (7 bases). The CDR3 has 15 amino acids. Germline CDR1 reads MNHEY; CDR2 reads SVGEGT. Trimming took 8 bases from V and 4 from J, leaving 21 bases between them. DNA of the CDR3: TGTGCCAGCTTTGGAGGGTCGGGGGGCGTATACGAGCAGTACTTC. This codes for CASFGGSGGVYEQYF.

This clonotype was recorded many times. This chain joins TRBV28 and TRBJ2-7, with D possibly being TRBD2 (6 bases). Per the germline V gene, CDR1 is MDHEN and CDR2 is SYDVKM. V lost 6 bases and J lost 2, with 8 bases in between. The CDR3 runs 12 residues. As DNA, the CDR3 is TGTGCCAGCAGGCGGGATCCCTACGAGCAGTACTTC. Translated, it gives CASRRDPYEQYF. The full variable domain, completed using reference TRBV28 and TRBJ2-7, is DVKVTQSSRYLVKRTGEKVFLECVQDMDHENMFWYRQDPGLGLRLIYFSYDVKMKEKGDIPEGYSVSREKKERFSLILESASTNQTSMYLCASRRDPYEQYFGPGTRLTVT.

This clonotype was counted at least ten times. The chain combines TRBV27 with TRBJ1-1; 7 bases are a match to TRBD1. Germline CDR1 and CDR2: MNHEY and SMNVEV (reference sequence). V trimming: 6 bases; J trimming: 0 bases; junction bases outside the gene matches: 4. The CDR3 is 14 amino acids. The CDR3 DNA follows: TGTGCCAGCAGCGAGGGGGCGGTGAACACTGAAGCTTTCTTT. Encoded protein: CASSEGAVNTEAFF.

Within the sample, this clonotype is medium-sized (0.01 to 0.1%). The J gene is TRBJ2-1, the V gene TRBV20-1; no firm D call. CDR1 DFQATT and CDR2 SNEGSKA come from the germline V gene (reference sequence). V dropped 6 bases and J dropped 3 bases, with 3 bases sitting between them. The CDR3 has 10 residues. The CDR3 region has the DNA TGCAGTGCAGTCTACAATGAGCAGTTCTTC. This codes for CSAVYNEQFF.

This clonotype was found many times. This chain uses TRBV7-9 with TRBJ1-4; D is ambiguous. Germline lookup yields CDR1 SEHNR and CDR2 FQNEAQ (reference sequence). This CDR3 is built from 12 residues. The V and J ends lost 5 bases and 7 bases respectively, with 8 bases between them. DNA for the CDR3: TGTGCCAGCAGCGTAGGTCCTGAAAAACTGTTTTTT. Its protein is CASSVGPEKLFF.

This clonotype has ten or more counts. The V and J genes are TRBV27 and TRBJ2-1; 8 bases are a match to TRBD2. After removal of 1 base from V and 0 bases from J, the junction contained 11 bases not matched to a gene. The CDR3 is 19 residues long. CDR1 and CDR2 (germline): MNHEY, SMNVEV (reference sequence). DNA of the CDR3: TGTGCCAGCAGTTTATTAGGAGCGGGAGTGTACAGCTCCTACAATGAGCAGTTCTTC. The encoded protein is CASSLLGAGVYSSYNEQFF.

This clonotype was seen ten or more times. This chain links TRBV18 with TRBJ1-1, with D possibly TRBD1 on 6 matching bases. V lost 6 bases and J 4 bases, leaving 15 bases between the germline ends. This CDR3 spans 14 amino acids. The V gene's germline CDR1 is KGHSH and CDR2 LQKENI. CDR3 bases: TGTGCCAGCTCCAAGGGGGAATCGGGCACTGAAGCTTTCTTT. Amino acid sequence: CASSKGESGTEAFF.

The chain joins TRBV5-1 to TRBJ2-7, with 11 bases matching TRBD2. The V segment lost 4 bases and the J segment 8 bases; nucleotides outside the gene matches: 11. Germline V gene data show CDR1 as SGHRS and CDR2 as YFSETQ. The CDR3 length is 15 residues. CDR3 region: CASSPSTSGRLKQYF. In DNA, the CDR3 is TGCGCCAGCAGCCCGAGCACTAGCGGGAGACTAAAGCAGTACTTC.

The V gene is TRBV19, the J gene TRBJ2-7, with 12 nucleotides matching TRBD2. The junction had 10 bases not matched to a gene; V was cut back by 1 base and J by 6 bases. The CDR3 sequence is 17 residues long. CDR1 and CDR2 from the germline V gene are LNHDA and SQIVND (reference sequence). CDR3 in amino acids: CASSIGLAGEPPFEQYF. For the CDR3, the DNA is TGTGCCAGTAGTATAGGACTAGCGGGAGAGCCGCCCTTCGAGCAGTACTTC.

V is TRBV14 and J is TRBJ2-3; D unclear. In germline, CDR1 is SGHDN, CDR2 FVKESK. This CDR3 has 11 amino acids. Trimming removed 3 bases at V and 2 bases at J, with 0 bases between. CDR3 protein: CASSHTDTQYF. The CDR3 nucleotides read TGTGCCAGCAGCCACACAGATACGCAGTATTTT.

This clonotype was counted at least ten times. V usage is TRBV6-6 and J usage is TRBJ2-5; D may correspond to TRBD1 or TRBD2 (6 bases each). This CDR3 contains 16 residues. The germline V gene has CDR1 MNHNY and CDR2 SVGAGI (reference sequence). V lost 6 bases, J lost 5 bases, and 22 bases lay in between. The CDR3 sequence: CASRTPGGGPGETQYF. CDR3 in DNA: TGTGCCAGCAGGACGCCCGGAGGGGGTCCGGGGGAGACCCAGTACTTC.